This TCR beta chain was recovered during a study of T-cell memory formation after mild COVID-19. TCRdb fed the 5' RACE reads into MiXCR, producing one record per CDR3 protein. The sample includes about 320,000 distinct CDR3 sequences, around 15% of them seen just once. After removal of 5 bases from V and 4 bases from J, the junction contained 6 bases not matched to a gene. Germline CDR1 and CDR2: MNHEY and SVGEGT. The CDR3 length is 16 residues. This clonotype was detected only a few times. The sequenced sample was PBMCs or a T cell subset sorted from them (not recorded which). This TCR was recovered from a man between 18 and 35 years old who had mild COVID-19 (a few samples of this study predate the infection). Cell type and time point are not known. V and J are TRBV6-2 or TRBV6-3 and TRBJ2-7; 15 bases agree with TRBD2. The CDR3 DNA follows: TGTGCCAGCAGTCGCGGACTAGCGGGGGGGACGTACGAGCAGTACTTC. Translated: CASSRGLAGGTYEQYF.